This note documents a single TCR beta chain sequence. This specimen comes from a study of T cell changes during pregnancy in multiple sclerosis. Sequencing was performed with immunoSEQ multiplex PCR; in TCRdb, only in-frame clones are kept and a portion is missing. The profile shows 30,000 or so clones, around nine tenths of them singletons. Germline trimming cut 3 bases from V and 1 base from J; bases unmatched to any gene: 1. This CDR3 is built from 15 residues. The germline CDR1 and CDR2 sequences are LGHNA and YNFKEQ. This TCR derives from a female donor in good health, enrolled as a control in a pregnancy study. The chain combines TRBV4-2 with TRBJ1-1; TRBD1 matches 11 bases. This specimen consisted of CD4+ T cells from peripheral blood mononuclear cells, obtained in the first trimester of pregnancy. The CDR3 nucleotides are TGTGCCAGCAGCCAGGGGACAGGGGGGAACACTGAAGCTTTCTTT. Translated: CASSQGTGGNTEAFF.